Below, one T cell receptor beta chain is given with its context. This sample is drawn from a study of blood T cell repertoires in COVID-19. Looking at the study overall: Samples representing acute and convalescent COVID-19 were sourced from the United States, Italy and Spain. From T cells, B-cell-depleted T cells, or PBMCs came the material, which was cDNA or gDNA.

Authors' analysis steps: Cell counts per sample came from amplifying reference gene primers. Only in-frame clones appear in the TCRdb table, and some are missing; sequencing was by immunoSEQ multiplex PCR. The V and J calls and clone size come from that table; D and trimming were worked out from the DNA. There are approximately 210,000 clones in the sample; about nine tenths occur only once, and just over 0.7% lies in the top ten. The CDR3 has 14 amino acids. Trimming shortened V by 6 bases and J by 0 bases, and 11 bases separated the two germline ends. CDR1 MNHEY and CDR2 SVGAGI come from the germline V gene.

The source of this sequence is a man aged 40-49 years with acute or convalescent COVID-19. V gene TRBV6-5 combines with J gene TRBJ1-1; tentative D call: TRBD1 (5 bases). Sequencing was performed on peripheral blood. The CDR3 DNA reads TGTGCCAGCAGGTTGACAGCCTTGAACACTGAAGCTTTCTTT. Translated: CASRLTALNTEAFF.